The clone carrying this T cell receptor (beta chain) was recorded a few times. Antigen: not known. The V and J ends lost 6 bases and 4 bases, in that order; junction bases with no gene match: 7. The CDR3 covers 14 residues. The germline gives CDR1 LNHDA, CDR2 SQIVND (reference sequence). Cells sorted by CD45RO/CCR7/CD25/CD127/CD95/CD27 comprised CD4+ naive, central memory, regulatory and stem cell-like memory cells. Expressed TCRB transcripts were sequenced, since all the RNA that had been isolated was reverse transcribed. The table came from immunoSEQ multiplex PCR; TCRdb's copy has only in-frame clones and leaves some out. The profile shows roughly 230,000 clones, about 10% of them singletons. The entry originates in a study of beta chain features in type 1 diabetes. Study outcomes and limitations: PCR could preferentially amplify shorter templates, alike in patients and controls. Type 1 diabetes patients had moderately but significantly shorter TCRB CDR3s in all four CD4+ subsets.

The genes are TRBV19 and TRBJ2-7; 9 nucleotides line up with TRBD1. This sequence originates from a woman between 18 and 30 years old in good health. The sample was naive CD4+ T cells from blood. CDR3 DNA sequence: TGTGCCAGTAGAGCCAGGGACAGGGCATACGAGCAGTACTTC. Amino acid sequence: CASRARDRAYEQYF.